This TCR beta chain stems from a study of T cell responses to AZD1222 COVID-19 vaccine. General observations from the study: Spike-specific TCR breadth rose after two AZD1222 doses, and depth rose as well.

Sequencing used immunoSEQ multiplex PCR; TCRdb keeps in-frame clones, though not all of them. The data show approximately 70,000 clones, roughly 90% seen once. With regard to this clone: The antigen is unknown.

The CDR3 loop spans 12 amino acids. CDR1 is SGHRS and CDR2 is YFSETQ in the germline V gene. V was pared by 0 bases and J by 8 bases, with 8 bases between. This specimen consisted of peripheral blood, obtained on day 0 of AZD1222 vaccination. The sequence was collected from an adult in good health. The rearrangement uses TRBV5-1 and TRBJ1-2; D remains ambiguous. The DNA for the CDR3 is TGCGCCAGCAGCTTGGAGCAGCGAGGCTACACCTTC. Its protein product is CASSLEQRGYTF.